The clone carrying this T cell receptor beta chain was counted at least ten times. The antigen remains unidentified. Amplified TCR beta CDR3 regions came from RNA transcripts. Using the HTBI primer set, a first-round RT-PCR was run on the TCR CDR3. TCRdb processed the multiplex PCR reads anew with MiXCR; each CDR3 protein has one entry. This sample has around 600,000 distinct CDR3 sequences, with about 15% found just once. The data were taken from a study of T cells in Graves' hyperthyroidism and ophthalmopathy. The study's findings and limits: Researchers found most expanded thyroid clonotypes above 0.001 in blood as well.

V was clipped by 4 bases and J by 4 bases, with 26 bases between them. This CDR3 is built from 17 residues. Germline V CDR1 and CDR2: SQVTM, ANQGSEA. The TCR was taken from a woman aged 45 to 65 with Graves' ophthalmopathy. Input material: blood. This chain joins TRBV29-1 and TRBJ2-7, with a tentative D call TRBD1 (6 bases). CDR3 nucleotides: TGCAGCGTTGCCCCCGCTGGGGGCGATCAGGTGTTGTACGAGCAGTACTTC. This encodes CSVAPAGGDQVLYEQYF.